A selection of T cell receptor beta chains follows, all from one sample in a study of T-cell reconstitution after alpha-beta-depleted transplantation in children. TCRdb itself ran the PCR reads through MiXCR, one entry per CDR3 protein. Here the sample spans around 530,000 distinct CDR3 sequences, 30% to 35% being singletons. The sample consisted of PBMCs from the stem cell graft donor, taken from the stem cell graft. All receptors come from a human donor who donated a stem cell graft to a child with aplastic anemia. Both conserved end residues are part of each CDR3. Each record gives: V gene, CDR3 length, D gene, J gene, clone size, CDR3 protein, CDR3 DNA. D genes are given only for firm matches. A row's size may be missing; if present it is once, few, many or a size class.

>TRBV6-1|13|TRBD1|TRBJ1-4|NA
CASRGQGDEKLFF
TGTGCCAGCCGGGGACAGGGTGATGAAAAACTGTTTTTT
>TRBV20-1|13|TRBD2|TRBJ2-2|few
CSATSGVTGELFF
TGCAGTGCTACTAGCGGGGTCACCGGGGAGCTGTTTTTT
>TRBV20-1|14|TRBD1|TRBJ1-2|few
CSARGDRANYGYTF
TGCAGTGCTAGAGGGGACAGGGCTAACTATGGCTACACCTTC
>TRBV12-3/TRBV12-4|15|TRBD1|TRBJ2-2|once
CASSGRTGNAGELFF
TGTGCCAGCAGTGGACGGACAGGGAACGCCGGGGAGCTGTTTTTT
>TRBV28|16|NA|TRBJ2-5|NA
CASSSGGRGKQETQYF
TGTGCCAGCAGTTCCGGGGGCAGGGGAAAACAAGAGACCCAGTACTTC
>TRBV29-1|14|NA|TRBJ1-3|NA
CSVELAARGNTIYF
TGCAGCGTTGAGCTAGCGGCGCGGGGAAACACCATATATTTT
>TRBV12-3/TRBV12-4|11|NA|TRBJ1-1|NA
CASTTGIRAFF
TGTGCCAGCACCACGGGGATCAGGGCTTTCTTT
>TRBV9|19|TRBD1|TRBJ2-7|few
CASSVAEGTGSSEPYEQYF
TGTGCCAGCAGCGTAGCGGAAGGGACAGGGAGTTCGGAACCCTACGAGCAGTACTTC
>TRBV11-3|13|NA|TRBJ2-7|NA
CASSLWGDYEQYF
TGTGCCAGCAGCTTATGGGGTGACTACGAGCAGTACTTC
>TRBV27|17|TRBD1|TRBJ1-2|NA
CASSPGTGGLTIMGYTF
TGTGCCAGCAGTCCCGGGACAGGGGGCCTCACTATTATGGGCTACACCTTC
>TRBV18|16|NA|TRBJ1-2|NA
CASSPVNSRGNYGDTF
TGTGCCAGCTCACCAGTAAATTCCCGGGGCAACTATGGCGACACCTTC
>TRBV29-1|16|TRBD2|TRBJ2-5|few
CSVGGGTRETQETQYF
TGCAGCGTGGGGGGAGGGACTAGGGAAACACAAGAGACCCAGTACTTC
>TRBV12-3/TRBV12-4|12|NA|TRBJ1-1|NA
CASSDTGTEAFF
TGTGCCAGCAGTGACACCGGGACTGAAGCTTTCTTT
>TRBV6-1|15|NA|TRBJ1-1|NA
CASTPGDIGGTEAFF
TGTGCCAGCACTCCAGGGGACATAGGGGGCACTGAAGCTTTCTTT
>TRBV14|14|TRBD2|TRBJ2-1|NA
CASSHQTSLAEQFF
TGTGCCAGCAGCCACCAGACTAGCCTTGCTGAGCAGTTCTTC
>TRBV7-2|15|TRBD1|TRBJ1-6|NA
CASTHSGTGPVECHF
TGTGCCAGCACCCACTCCGGGACAGGGCCGGTCGAGTGTCACTTT
>TRBV18|16|TRBD1|TRBJ2-2|NA
CASSPGDRGSTGELFF
TGTGCCAGCTCACCGGGGGACAGGGGCTCCACCGGGGAGCTGTTTTTT
>TRBV5-1|16|NA|TRBJ1-1|NA
CASSSRRRGANTEAFF
TGCGCCAGCAGTTCTCGACGGCGGGGGGCGAACACTGAAGCTTTCTTT
>TRBV12-3/TRBV12-4|15|TRBD1|TRBJ2-2|few
CASSLWDRATGELFF
TGTGCCAGCAGTTTATGGGACAGGGCCACCGGGGAGCTGTTTTTT